The rows below give T cell receptor beta chains drawn from one sample of a study of CD8 T cells in ankylosing spondylitis. TCRdb reprocessed the 5' RACE reads via MiXCR and lists one record per CDR3 protein. The data contain 240,000 or so distinct CDR3 sequences, roughly 8.6% of them singletons. Sequencing was performed on blood, either unsorted or a sorted T cell fraction (not recorded which). The receptors were gathered from a male donor with ankylosing spondylitis or in good health (not recorded which). Both conserved end residues are part of each CDR3. The order of the fields is clone size, J gene, V gene, D gene, CDR3 DNA, CDR3 protein. The D gene is left open where the match is weak. Clone size, where shown, is once, few, many, or a class for clones that have expanded.

many,TRBJ1-5,TRBV15,NA,TGTGCCACCCAACCAAGGAGTAGCAATCAGCCCCAGCATTTT,CATQPRSSNQPQHF
many,TRBJ2-1,TRBV20-1,NA,TGCAGTGCTGGAAAGACTACCTACAATGAGCAGTTCTTC,CSAGKTTYNEQFF
NA,TRBJ2-7,TRBV7-2,TRBD1,TGTGCCAGCAGCAAGGGACAGAGTGAGTACGAGCAGTACTTC,CASSKGQSEYEQYF
many,TRBJ2-3,TRBV20-1,NA,TGCAGTGCTAGTCCTAGCGCGGAGGTCGCAGATACGCAGTATTTT,CSASPSAEVADTQYF
many,TRBJ2-7,TRBV30,TRBD2,TGTGCCTGGATCCCGGTGAGCGGGGGGGAATACGAGCAGTACTTC,CAWIPVSGGEYEQYF
many,TRBJ2-7,TRBV9,NA,TGTGCCAGCAGCGGTCTGTTTGGAAACGGCGAGCAGTACTTC,CASSGLFGNGEQYF
many,TRBJ2-1,TRBV7-3,NA,TGTGCCAGCAGCCCCGGGGGCGGGGTCACTTATGAGCAGTTCTTC,CASSPGGGVTYEQFF
many,TRBJ2-3,TRBV12-3/TRBV12-4,TRBD2,TGTGCCAGCAGTTTCCCCCTAGCGGGAGGGCCCCCAGATACGCAGTATTTT,CASSFPLAGGPPDTQYF
NA,TRBJ2-4,TRBV27,TRBD2,TGTGCCAGCCGCCCCAGGACTAGCGGGAGGGCCAGGGACATTCAGTACTTC,CASRPRTSGRARDIQYF
many,TRBJ2-7,TRBV20-1,TRBD2,TGCAGTGCTGAGGGACTAGCCGAGGGGAGCTACGAGCAGTACTTC,CSAEGLAEGSYEQYF
many,TRBJ2-3,TRBV20-1,NA,TGCAGTGCTGCCCAAGAGGGGCGGGGCACAGATACGCAGTATTTT,CSAAQEGRGTDTQYF
NA,TRBJ1-6,TRBV5-6,NA,TGTGCCAGCAGCTTGAGCCCCGGGACCGCCACCTATAATTCACCCCTCCACTTT,CASSLSPGTATYNSPLHF
NA,TRBJ2-5,TRBV5-6,TRBD2,TGTGCCAGCAGCGGATGGAGAAGGACTAGGCAAGAGACCCAGTACTTC,CASSGWRRTRQETQYF
many,TRBJ2-1,TRBV12-3/TRBV12-4,NA,TGTGCCAGCACTCCCCCGTACGGGGCCTCCACCTACAATGAGCAGTTCTTC,CASTPPYGASTYNEQFF
few,TRBJ1-1,TRBV6-1,TRBD1,TGTGCCAGCAGACAGGGGGACTTGAACACTGAAGCTCTCTTT,CASRQGDLNTEALF
NA,TRBJ2-3,TRBV7-3,TRBD2,TGTGCCAGCAGCTCCGGAGCGGGGGGAATCGATACGCAGTATTTT,CASSSGAGGIDTQYF
NA,TRBJ2-3,TRBV5-1,TRBD1,TGCGCCAGCAGCTCCCCGACAGGGCGGCGGAGCACAGATACGCAGTATTTT,CASSSPTGRRSTDTQYF
NA,TRBJ2-3,TRBV25-1,TRBD2,TGTGCCAGCAGTGAGTTGGGGGGGACTAGCGGGAGCGCAGATACGCAGTATTTT,CASSELGGTSGSADTQYF
many,TRBJ1-4,TRBV2,NA,TGTGCCAGCAGTCAACAGGGCAGAAGTGAAAAACTGTTTTTT,CASSQQGRSEKLFF
NA,TRBJ2-7,TRBV18,NA,TGTGCCAGCTCTGGGGGGAAGAGCTCCTACGAGCAGTACTTC,CASSGGKSSYEQYF
many,TRBJ1-1,TRBV5-8,NA,TGTGCCAGCAGCCCTTGGTACACTGAAGCTTTCTTT,CASSPWYTEAFF
few,TRBJ2-7,TRBV11-2,NA,TGTGCCAGCAGCTTAGACTTTGGGGACCGACCGATGGGGGAGCAGTACTTC,CASSLDFGDRPMGEQYF
many,TRBJ1-1,TRBV9,TRBD1,TGTGCCAGCAGCGTAGTCAGGCAGGGGGTTTTGAACACTGAAGCTTTCTTT,CASSVVRQGVLNTEAFF
many,TRBJ2-2,TRBV12-3/TRBV12-4,TRBD2,TGTGCCAGCAGTCTTTCCGGACTAGCGGGAGTCACCGGGGAGCTGTTTTTT,CASSLSGLAGVTGELFF
many,TRBJ2-1,TRBV7-9,TRBD2,TGTGCCAGCAGCCAAGGGACTAGCCCGCACAATGAGCAGTTCTTC,CASSQGTSPHNEQFF
NA,TRBJ2-1,TRBV7-2,TRBD2,TGTGCCAGCAGCCCCCGCGGGGGGCTCTACAATGAGCAGTTCTTC,CASSPRGGLYNEQFF
many,TRBJ2-5,TRBV28,NA,TGTGCCATCAGTACCCAAGAGGCCCAGTACTTC,CAISTQEAQYF
many,TRBJ1-3,TRBV10-2,NA,TGCGCCAGCAGTGAGGAGCTCTCTGGAAACACCATATATTTT,CASSEELSGNTIYF
many,TRBJ2-2,TRBV24-1,NA,TGTGCCACCATCTCGAGCACCGGGGAGCTGTTTTTT,CATISSTGELFF
many,TRBJ2-3,TRBV6-5,NA,TGTGCCAGCAGTTACTCGAGGAATGGGAGGCCAGATACGCAGTATTTT,CASSYSRNGRPDTQYF
many,TRBJ2-1,TRBV20-1,TRBD2,TGCAGTGCTAGAGAACTAGCGGGAGAACACAATGAGCAGTTCTTC,CSARELAGEHNEQFF
many,TRBJ2-1,TRBV27,TRBD2,TGTGCCAGCAGTCTAGCGGGAGTTTCCGGGTACAATGAGCAGTTCTTC,CASSLAGVSGYNEQFF
many,TRBJ1-1,TRBV12-3/TRBV12-4,NA,TGTGCCAGCAGTCCCGGTCTTGAGGCTTTCTTT,CASSPGLEAFF
few,TRBJ1-1,TRBV7-2,NA,TGTGCCAGCAGCTTCGGGGGGCGGGTGAACACTGAAGCTTTCTTT,CASSFGGRVNTEAFF
many,TRBJ2-1,TRBV5-1,NA,TGCGCCAGCAGCTCGGGACTCGACAGTGAGCAGTTCTTC,CASSSGLDSEQFF
many,TRBJ2-7,TRBV4-3,NA,TGCGCCAGCAGCCAAGATTCCCTATCTGAGCAGTACTTC,CASSQDSLSEQYF
NA,TRBJ2-1,TRBV20-1,NA,TGCAGTGCTAGTCCCGATCTGGCGCAGTTCTTC,CSASPDLAQFF
many,TRBJ1-4,TRBV4-3,NA,TGCGCCAGCAGCCAAGTATGGAGGACCGACGAGGCGAAACTGTTTTTT,CASSQVWRTDEAKLFF
many,TRBJ2-1,TRBV11-3,TRBD1,TGTGCCAGCAGCTCCCCGGGACAGGGGGATAATGAGCAGTTCTTC,CASSSPGQGDNEQFF
few,TRBJ1-3,TRBV12-3/TRBV12-4,NA,TGTGCCAGCAGCCCAGCAGGGGCTGGAAACACCATATATTTT,CASSPAGAGNTIYF
NA,TRBJ2-3,TRBV24-1,NA,TGTGCCACCAGTTACGGGGATGCGCAGTATTTT,CATSYGDAQYF
many,TRBJ2-3,TRBV15,NA,TGTGCCACCAGCAGCCTTGTAGGGGCCACAGATACGCAGTATTTT,CATSSLVGATDTQYF
many,TRBJ2-7,TRBV19,NA,TGTGCCAGTAGTATTGGTTGGGGGCCCTACGAGCAGTACTTC,CASSIGWGPYEQYF
many,TRBJ1-3,TRBV7-2,TRBD1,TGTGCCAGCAGCTTAGCCCCATCGACAGGGGGTGGAAACACCATATATTTT,CASSLAPSTGGGNTIYF
many,TRBJ2-3,TRBV20-1,TRBD1,TGCAGTGCTACCACAGGGGCCACGCAGTATTTT,CSATTGATQYF
few,TRBJ1-5,TRBV7-9,NA,TGTGCCAGTGGGACATATAGCAATCAGCCCCAGCATTTT,CASGTYSNQPQHF
few,TRBJ2-7,TRBV7-9,NA,TGTGCCAGCAGCTTAGCGTTGACGTTCTCTGCCTACGAGCAGTACTTC,CASSLALTFSAYEQYF
many,TRBJ2-1,TRBV24-1,TRBD2,TGTGCCACCAGTGCTACCCTGGGACTAGCCGGTGAGCAGTTCTTC,CATSATLGLAGEQFF
many,TRBJ2-5,TRBV5-5,TRBD1,TGTGCCAGCAGCTTGACAGGGGAAGAGACCCAGTACTTC,CASSLTGEETQYF
many,TRBJ2-2,TRBV24-1,NA,TGTGCCACCAGTGATTTGGGGGAGCTGTTTTTT,CATSDLGELFF
many,TRBJ2-2,TRBV12-3/TRBV12-4,TRBD2,TGTGCCAGCAGTCCTAGCGGGGGGACCGGGGAGCTGTTTTTT,CASSPSGGTGELFF
NA,TRBJ2-7,TRBV7-2,NA,TGTGCCAGCAGATCCAGCGGCTACGAGCAGTACTTC,CASRSSGYEQYF
many,TRBJ2-1,TRBV12-3/TRBV12-4,NA,TGTGCCAGCAGTTTAGCCTTAGCCGATGAGCAGTTCTTC,CASSLALADEQFF
many,TRBJ2-3,TRBV27,TRBD2,TGTGCCAGCAGTTTACTCGGAGCGGGGGGACCCACAGATACGCAGTATTTT,CASSLLGAGGPTDTQYF
many,TRBJ2-2,TRBV6-2/TRBV6-3,TRBD2,TGTGCCAGCAGCCCTTCTAGCGGGAGGCCCAACACCGGGGAGCTGTTTTTT,CASSPSSGRPNTGELFF
many,TRBJ2-7,TRBV19,NA,TGTGCCAGTAGTACCTCCGCATCCTACGAGCAGTACTTC,CASSTSASYEQYF
few,TRBJ1-1,TRBV20-1,NA,TGCAGTGCTAGCTCTCGGGGGGGCCGGAACACTGAAGCTTTCTTT,CSASSRGGRNTEAFF